This T cell receptor (beta chain) was documented in a study of cytomegalovirus exposure and HLA in healthy donors. Whole-study results and caveats: In vitro confirmation showed a few CMV-associated chains to be CMV antigen specific. Listed as cytomegalovirus-associated were 170 or so TCR beta chains. Reported performance of the classifier showed diagnosis of cytomegalovirus status with high specificity and sensitivity. Among the most significant clusters, several appeared linked to common viral pathogens in a later analysis.

As concerns this clone: Antigen unknown.

CDR3 length: 13 residues. From germline, CDR1 is MGHRA and CDR2 YSYEKL. V was pared by 4 bases and J by 7 bases, with 13 bases between. PCR involved 60 Vbeta and 13 Jbeta primers. Clones were sequenced by immunoSEQ multiplex PCR, and TCRdb holds only the in-frame ones, with some missing. The sample has about 150,000 clones; around 66% are singletons. The chain links TRBV4-1 to TRBJ1-1, with a weak D call TRBD1 (5 bases). Sequenced sample: PBMCs. The receptor was isolated from a woman aged 25-40 years in good health and CMV-seropositive. CDR3 coding DNA: TGCGCCAGCAGCCGCACCGGGCAGGGTGAAGCTTTCTTT. It is translated as CASSRTGQGEAFF.